This T cell receptor (beta chain) was sequenced for a study of regulatory T cells in long-lasting Graves disease (dated by TCRdb to the early 2020s). Looking at the study overall: Antithyroid drugs had been taken for less than 3 months by newly diagnosed Graves' disease patients. A total of some 35 samples underwent TCR sequencing, from roughly 13 patients with persistent Graves' disease and about 20 patients with newly diagnosed Graves' disease. The study was registered as a clinical trial and conducted in China. Patients with persistent Graves' disease were compared with patients with newly diagnosed Graves' disease using TCR sequencing and RNA sequencing of peripheral blood. General findings and caveats noted by the study authors: The authors acknowledged the small sample size as a limitation that may reduce accuracy. Peripheral blood alone was examined, since thyroid tissue, which constituted the primary lesion, could not be accessed. Sequencing and analysis were restricted to the TCR beta chain. Persistent disease showed preferential use of TRBV28, TRBJ1-2 and TRBJ2-5, whereas newly diagnosed disease favored TRBV20-1 and TRBJ2-1. Lower TCR Shannon entropy and fewer highly expanded clones were observed in persistent Graves' disease patients than in newly diagnosed patients, which suggested clonal expansion. A larger number of public clonotypes was shared among persistent patients (about 2,700) than among newly diagnosed patients (roughly 1,000).

This clonotype occurred a few times. No cognate antigen has been identified for it. Base qualities are not provided; no much larger clone lies one nucleotide away. This specimen's time point label, per the study, means: newly diagnosed GD, antithyroid drugs for less than 3 months. For both TCR sequencing and RNA sequencing, RNA was extracted from PBMCs in TRIzol. Graves' disease was diagnosed according to American Thyroid Association guidelines. The patients came from an endocrinology department in Xi'an, China. Each patient gave 9 to 10 milliliters of peripheral blood, collected in an EDTA anticoagulant tube. Ficoll Paque Plus density gradient separation was used to isolate PBMCs, and no further T cell sorting was done. An Agilent 2100 Bioanalyzer and agarose gel were used to check RNA quality, and a NanoDrop 2000 was used to measure RNA concentration. Per the germline V gene, LGHNT is the CDR1 and FRNRAP is the CDR2. The V and J ends are trimmed by 6 bases and 7 bases, leaving 13 bases between them. The CDR3 has 13 amino acids, counting the end cysteine and phenylalanine. The CDR3 DNA has 39 bases and is translated from base 1.

Library construction relied on multiplex PCR. The sequencing machine was an Illumina HiSeq 4000. iRepertoire HTBI primers and Arm-PCR amplification of CDR3 regions were used to construct TCR beta libraries. PCR products were gel purified before sequencing. In the original analysis: Across samples, fewer than 70 TRBV and 14 TRBJ segments were identified and used for gene usage analysis of CDR3 amino acid clonotypes. COPE and FqMerger were used to merge filtered high-quality paired reads into contigs. BLAST was used to align contigs to the IMGT TRBV, TRBD and TRBJ reference genes, and CDR3 was defined following IMGT. Any clonotype with a frequency above 0.1% was counted as a highly expanded clone. Repertoire diversity was measured by Shannon entropy, and V-J evenness by the Gini coefficient. A clonotype found in more than one individual was treated as public. The public reads were reprocessed in TCRdb via fastp at Q25 and MiXCR, keeping in-frame beta chains. Identical CDR3 proteins give one entry, which carries the most common genes and DNA. These V and J calls are TCRdb output, not the study's own analysis. The sample table holds around 250,000 distinct CDR3 sequences, of which about 20% were seen once. The top ten clones comprise 14% of the sample.

These sequences were also reported in another study, on T cells in Graves' hyperthyroidism and ophthalmopathy. Looking at the second paper: A patient counted as having stable Graves' hyperthyroidism if no progression to ophthalmopathy occurred over 18 months of follow-up. Hyperthyroidism patients were aged 18 to 65 years and newly diagnosed, with disease duration of less than 2 months. Any patient with an uncontrolled infection, another autoimmune disease, pregnancy or lactation was excluded. Clinical symptoms, serum thyroxine and TRAb, thyroid ultrasound, and orbital computed tomography formed the basis for the diagnoses. For the first round of RT-PCR on the TCR CDR3, the HTBI primer set was used together with the Qiagen OneStep RT-PCR kit. Blood samples also contained most of the expanded thyroid clonotypes (frequency above 0.001), which suggests that blood repertoires may reflect thyroid immune responses. A model built on a 13 V-J signature distinguished ophthalmopathy from stable hyperthyroidism, reaching roughly 88% sensitivity and around 81% specificity in cross-validation and 80%/75% in testing. In validation, the model predicted progression to ophthalmopathy with about 71% sensitivity and around 72% specificity, a median of 6.5 months before onset. To identify distinguishing TCR V-J signatures, a discovery cohort of about 100 patients was used, comprising 43 with Graves' ophthalmopathy and 57 with stable Graves' hyperthyroidism. Whether ophthalmopathy could be predicted prospectively was tested in an independent validation cohort made up of about 18 hyperthyroidism patients plus 17 patients who later progressed to ophthalmopathy. The 75 to 100 discovery patients were randomly split 7:3 into training and test sets. The study also compared thyroid tissue and blood T-cell repertoires from about six Graves' hyperthyroidism patients. Once sampling was done, hyperthyroidism patients were given methimazole at a starting dose of 30 mg daily, whereas ophthalmopathy patients were given high-dose intravenous methylprednisolone. A second multiplex PCR round built the libraries, followed by size selection and purification. The libraries were sequenced on an Illumina HiSeq2000 using paired-end 100 bp reads. SOAPnuke was used to process the raw data, throwing out any read that contained adapters or uncalled bases, had a mean Phred below 15, or lacked an exact constant-primer or identifier match. High-quality paired reads were merged using COPE v1.2.5, and each unique nucleotide sequence was defined as a clonotype. MiTCR v1.1 was used to align clonotypes to the IMGT TRBV, TRBD and TRBJ reference segments. The analysis was restricted to V-J combinations with a frequency above 0.0001, which together covered around 99% of the repertoires. A TCS score was defined as the ratio of F50 (clonal expansion) to E x V (chaos), with BLOSUM62-based TCRdist applied between CDR3 peptides within each V-J. Welch's t-statistics and random forest reduced 450 to 600 V-J features to fewer than 15, which were used in a naive Bayes classifier (R e1071). No statistical method was used to fix the sample size in advance, and group allocation was not hidden from the investigators. The paper reports TCR Vbeta CDR3 sequencing of over 130 peripheral blood samples: around 45 ophthalmopathy, under 80 hyperthyroidism and around 17 progressor patients.

The sequences come from peripheral blood mononuclear cells (PBMCs), collected at new diagnosis, from a patient treated with antithyroid drugs. The rearrangement joined TRBV12-5 to TRBJ1-5; a tentative D call is TRBD1 (6 bases match). The source of this sequence is a woman in her 30s with Graves disease. Donor details come from another sample of the same person, matched by shared clones. The DNA sequence is given as TGTGCTAGTGGCCTTCCAGGGGAACAGCCCCAGCATTTT. Its protein is CASGLPGEQPQHF. Outside the CDR3, residues come from the reference TRBV12-5 and TRBJ1-5 proteins, so the full variable domain is: DARVTQTPRHKVTEMGQEVTMRCQPILGHNTVFWYRQTMMQGLELLAYFRNRAPLDDSGMPKDRFSAEMPDATLATLKIQPSEPRDSAVYFCASGLPGEQPQHFGDGTRLSIL.